One TCR beta chain is described in this entry. In the authors' methods: Cell counts per sample came from amplifying reference gene primers. Produced via immunoSEQ multiplex PCR; TCRdb's table is partial and in-frame only. The V and J calls and clone size were taken over from that table, and D and trimming were inferred from the DNA. The profile shows 50,000 to 65,000 clones, approximately 73% of them singletons. The record originates from a study of blood T cell repertoires in COVID-19. Looking at the study overall: Sites across the United States, Italy and Spain contributed samples from acute and convalescent COVID-19. The cDNA or gDNA used as material had been derived from T cells, B-cell-depleted T cells, or PBMCs.

The V gene end was trimmed by 4 bases and the J gene end by 8 bases; junction bases not matched to a gene: 11. The CDR3 has 17 residues. Germline V gene sequence: CDR1 SGHNT, CDR2 YENEEA. The source of this sequence is a woman aged 45 to 65 with active or convalescent COVID-19. The specimen was peripheral blood. The chain links TRBV11-3 to TRBJ2-2; 12 bases agree with TRBD2. As DNA, the CDR3 is TGTGCCAGCAGCTCTTTGACTAGCGGGGGCTACCGGGGGGAGCTGTTTTTT. This sequence encodes CASSSLTSGGYRGELFF.